This TCR beta chain was documented in a study of cytomegalovirus exposure and HLA in healthy donors. Study observations and caveats: Most TCR sequences proved rare, with some public TCRs found in many donors. TCR beta sequences reportedly predicted the HLA-A and HLA-B alleles of most subjects accurately. By HLA locus, TCR association rates varied in a later analysis, with DRB1 showing the most and HLA-C the fewest. Cytomegalovirus association was listed for roughly 160 TCR beta chains.

Note on this clone: The antigen is undetermined.

The CDR3 is 15 amino acids. V shed 0 bases, J shed 3 bases, and the junction held 3 bases outside the gene matches. Per the germline V gene, CDR1 is MNHNY and CDR2 is SVGAGI (reference sequence). The PCR used 60 Vbeta and 13 Jbeta primers. TCRdb keeps only in-frame clones here, not all; method: immunoSEQ multiplex PCR. The sample lists approximately 160,000 clones, 80% to 85% occurring once. The genes are TRBV6-6 and TRBJ2-7; 9 bases are shared with TRBD1. The sequencing sample was made of PBMCs. The source is a man over 45 in good health and CMV-seropositive. CDR3 sequence: CASSYSGTGNYEQYF. CDR3 in DNA: TGTGCCAGCAGTTACTCCGGGACAGGGAACTACGAGCAGTACTTC.